This paragraph reports one T cell receptor (beta chain). The record originates from a study of Ad26.COV2.S vaccination and SARS-CoV-2 variants. Treatment indicated: approximately 18 received Ad26.COV2.S at low or high dose, single or two shots; about 5 received placebo; per-sample allocation not given. Collection of the samples took place on day 63 after the first injection of vaccine or placebo. The method was immunoSEQ multiplex PCR; TCRdb's version includes in-frame clones alone and lacks a portion of them. The repertoire includes about 350,000 clones, 70% to 90% of them detected once, and 3.3% sits in the top ten. The sample in question was peripheral blood, obtained in a trial of Ad26.COV2.S vaccine versus placebo. This clonotype was sampled from a person between 18 and 59 years old who received the Ad26.COV2.S COVID-19 vaccine or a placebo.

Here the CDR3 DNA reads TGTGCCAGCAGCCCGGACAGGGGCTACGAGCAGTACTTC. Protein: CASSPDRGYEQYF. This rearrangement joins TRBV7-8 to TRBJ2-7; TRBD1 matches at 9 bases. V trimming: 5 bases; J trimming: 3 bases; junction bases outside the gene matches: 2. CDR1 is SGHVS and CDR2 is FQNEAQ in the germline V gene. The CDR3 is 13 amino acids.